A single sample gave rise to the 24 T cell receptor beta chains below, sequenced in a study of CD8+ T cells in alopecia areata. Extracted RNA was reverse transcribed, and the resulting cDNA served as sequencing template. Profiling relied on immunoSEQ multiplex PCR, and the TCRdb table lists in-frame clones only, not all of them. Observed in the sample are 200,000 to 300,000 clones, none of them singletons. Cutaneous lymph node cells were pooled, and they were sorted using CD4, CD8alpha, NKG2D, NKG2ACE and other markers. The sample consisted of CD4+ T cells sorted from a lymph node. Receptors originate from a C3H/HeJ mouse with alopecia areata. The strain's MHC: H2-k.

There are a few counts of this clone. Any gene name here is a mouse gene name. From the germline J gene comes the end of the CDR3, since the read stops 4 residues before it. Other DNA sequences in this specimen translate into the identical CDR3. The rearrangement joins TRBV13-1 to TRBJ1-1; the D gene is possibly TRBD1 (6 bases). Germline loops: CDR1 NSHNY, CDR2 SYGAGN. This CDR3 has 13 residues. The germline V and J ends were trimmed by 4 bases and 1 base, with 8 bases remaining between them. CDR3 bases read: TGTGCCAGCAGTCGGGGGGCGAACACA. The encoded protein is CASSRGANT. The full CDR3 reads CASSRGANTEVFF.

This clone occurred a few times. These gene names are mouse names. The read finishes 4 residues shy of the CDR3 end, and the germline J gene is used to complete it. The same CDR3 also results from other DNA sequences found in this sample. The chain employs TRBV31 and TRBJ2-1; maybe TRBD1 (5 bases). Trimming stripped 0 bases from V and 2 bases from J, with 8 bases between. The CDR3 contains 14 residues. Germline loops: CDR1 GKSSPN, CDR2 SITVG. The covered CDR3 bases are TGTGCCTGGAGTCTTAGGGGTTACTATGCT. The encoded protein is CAWSLRGYYA. The entire CDR3 is CAWSLRGYYAEQFF.

Turning to this clone: The gene names given are mouse names. From the germline J gene comes the end of the CDR3, since the read stops 4 residues before it. This chain joins TRBV19 and TRBJ2-1; possible D gene TRBD1, 6 bases. Germline V gene lookup returns CDR1 FNHDT and CDR2 SITEND (reference sequence). CDR3 length: 13 amino acids. Trimming took 6 bases from V and 1 from J, leaving 8 bases between them. CDR3 amino acids: CASNRANYAEQFF. Incomplete CDR3 DNA: TGTGCCAGCAACAGGGCAAACTATGCT.

Comment on this clone: Each gene name is a mouse one. The read terminates 4 residues before the CDR3 end, so the remaining end is supplied by the germline J gene. The chain is built from TRBV1 and TRBJ1-1; D gene unclear. The CDR3 runs to 13 residues. Germline V CDR1 and CDR2: NSQYPW, LRSPGD (reference sequence). V was trimmed by 6 bases and J by 2 bases, leaving 10 bases between them. The sequenced part of the CDR3 DNA is TGCACCTGCAGAGAGACATTTAACACA. Translating gives CTCRETFNT. The entire CDR3 is CTCRETFNTEVFF.

This clone was counted a few times. The genes are named according to mouse. The read finishes 4 residues shy of the CDR3 end, and the germline J gene is used to complete it. The V and J genes are TRBV17 and TRBJ1-1; 8 bases agree with TRBD1. This CDR3 contains 15 residues. CDR1 and CDR2 from the germline V gene are MNHDT and YYDKIL. V shed 1 base, J shed 4 bases, and the junction held 5 bases outside the gene matches. CDR3 protein: CASSRGTGIGTEVFF. CDR3 DNA, as far as it was read: TGTGCTAGCAGTAGAGGGACAGGGATAGGCACA. The whole variable domain, filled in from reference TRBV17 and TRBJ1-1, reads DTTVKQNPRYKLARVGKPVNLICSQTMNHDTMYWYQKKPNQAPKLLLFYYDKILNREADTFEKFQSSRPNNSFCSLYIGSAGLEYSAMYLCASSRGTGIGTEVFFGKGTRLTVV.

Of note for this clone: Gene names and germline match the mouse. The CDR3 DNA, read in part, is TGTGCCAGCAGCCAAGATCACAGGGAGAAAGAC. Its protein is CASSQDHREKD. In full, the CDR3 is CASSQDHREKDTQYF. V usage is TRBV5 and J usage is TRBJ2-5; D possibly corresponds to TRBD1 (6 bases). The DNA ends 4 residues before the CDR3 does, and the rest of the CDR3 is filled in from the germline J gene. This CDR3 spans 15 amino acids. CDR1 is LGHNA and CDR2 is YNLKQL in the germline V gene (reference sequence).

With regard to this clone: Genes and germline are mouse. The read comes to an end 4 residues before the CDR3 does, leaving the germline J gene to fill in the end. The chain joins TRBV17 to TRBJ2-1; 8 nucleotides line up with TRBD1. The junction had 6 bases not matched to a gene; V was cut back by 3 bases and J by 5 bases. The V gene's germline CDR1 is MNHDT and CDR2 YYDKIL. This CDR3 contains 15 residues. The sequenced part of the CDR3 DNA is TGTGCTAGCAGTAGGGGACAGGATTTGGATGCT. It encodes CASSRGQDLDA. The entire CDR3 reads CASSRGQDLDAEQFF.

In the case of this clone: All gene names here are mouse names. Read data end 4 residues before the CDR3 end; the end is taken from the germline J gene. The chain is built from TRBV19 and TRBJ2-2; D is possibly TRBD1 (6 bases). Trimming left V 6 bases short and J 0 bases short, with 9 bases between. This CDR3 comprises 14 residues. Germline V CDR1 and CDR2: FNHDT, SITEND (reference sequence). This CDR3 reads CASTGHSNTGQLYF. CDR3 DNA (partial): TGTGCCAGCACGGGACATTCAAACACCGGG.

A remark on this clone: Gene and germline names: mouse. The read ends 4 residues shy of where the CDR3 ends; the end is completed using the germline J gene. Other nucleotide sequences from this sample produce the same CDR3. V gene TRBV13-1 combines with J gene TRBJ2-3, with 9 bases identical to TRBD1. CDR3 length: 15 residues. Germline CDR1 and CDR2: NSHNY and SYGAGN. V was clipped by 5 bases and J by 2 bases; unmatched bases: 6. CDR3 bases read: TGTGCCAGCAGCGGGACAGGGTCTGTTGCAGAA. Translation gives CASSGTGSVAE. The entire CDR3 reads CASSGTGSVAETLYF.

In its sample, this clone was seen a few times. This likely traces to a read error, being one base from a far larger clone. Germline and genes: mouse. The sequenced fragment ends 4 residues before the CDR3 boundary, so the rest is inferred from the germline J gene. Within the sample, other DNA sequences also encode this same CDR3. V is TRBV19 and J is TRBJ1-2, with D possibly TRBD1 on 5 matching bases. This CDR3 contains 13 residues. The germline gives CDR1 FNHDT, CDR2 SITEND (reference sequence). Trimming cost V 3 bases and J 0 bases, with 6 bases left between them. CDR3 bases read: TGTGCCAGCAGTAAACAGGCAAACTCC. Amino acids: CASSKQANS. The complete CDR3 protein is CASSKQANSDYTF.

In the case of this clone: All gene names here are mouse names. CDR3 bases read: TGTGCCAGCAGTTCAGGGAGGGGGAAAAACACA. It codes for CASSSGRGKNT. The CDR3 in full is CASSSGRGKNTEVFF. The chain employs TRBV13-1 and TRBJ1-1, with TRBD1 as a possible D gene (6 bases). With the read ending 4 residues before the CDR3 end, the germline J gene is used to fill in that end. CDR3 length equals 15 residues. From germline, CDR1 is NSHNY and CDR2 SYGAGN. Trimming took 4 bases from V and 1 from J, leaving 14 bases between them.

In regard to this clone: The genes are named according to mouse. The CDR3 goes on 4 residues after the read ends, and that part is filled in from the germline J gene. The chain joins TRBV5 to TRBJ2-5; 9 nucleotides line up with TRBD1. CDR1 is LGHNA, CDR2 YNLKQL, per germline (reference sequence). The CDR3 covers 15 residues. CDR3 amino acids: CASSQLGQGRDTQYF. The CDR3 DNA, read in part, is TGTGCCAGCAGCCAGCTCGGACAGGGGCGGGAC.

Turning to this clone: Mouse germline and gene names are used. The read falls 4 residues short of the CDR3 end, and the missing part is taken from the germline J gene. The chain links TRBV13-3 to TRBJ2-1, with 14 bases that match TRBD2. Per the germline V gene, CDR1 is NNHDY and CDR2 is SYVADS. The CDR3 contains 16 residues. The sequenced CDR3 bases are TGTGCCAGCAGTGGGGGACTGGGGGGGCGTGGGGCT. It translates to CASSGGLGGRGA. The whole CDR3 sequence is CASSGGLGGRGAEQFF.

Points on this clone: Gene names denote mouse genes. The CDR3 end lies 4 residues beyond the end of the read and is filled in from the germline J gene. The chain has TRBV13-3 and TRBJ2-1; D gene ambiguous. The ends were cut back, 2 bases at V and 6 bases at J, with 6 bases in the middle. The CDR3 is 12 amino acids. Germline-derived CDR1 and CDR2 are NNHDY and SYVADS. This CDR3 is CASSDRFAEQFF. Partial CDR3 DNA: TGTGCCAGCAGTGACAGGTTTGCT.

This clone has a handful of counts. Germline and genes: mouse. The read finishes 4 residues shy of the CDR3 end, and the germline J gene is used to complete it. The chain joins TRBV5 to TRBJ2-5; 7 bases line up with TRBD1. The CDR3 runs 15 residues. Germline V CDR1 and CDR2: LGHNA, YNLKQL (reference sequence). V dropped 3 bases and J dropped 2; count of bases not matched to a gene: 5. CDR3 bases read: TGTGCCAGCAGCCACCTAAGGGACAGCCAAGAC. Amino acids: CASSHLRDSQD. The CDR3 reads in full as CASSHLRDSQDTQYF.

In its sample, this clone was seen a few times. Gene names denote mouse genes. With the read ending 4 residues before the CDR3 end, the germline J gene is used to fill in that end. The chain joins TRBV13-3 to TRBJ1-2; TRBD1 aligns across 10 bases. Germline V gene sequence: CDR1 NNHDY, CDR2 SYVADS. V lost 1 base, J lost 1 base, and 1 base stayed unmatched. The CDR3 loop spans 15 amino acids. The CDR3 DNA, read in part, is TGTGCCAGCAGTGATTGGGACAGGGGAAACTCC. As protein: CASSDWDRGNS. In full, the CDR3 reads CASSDWDRGNSDYTF.

Regarding this clone: Mouse gene names and germline throughout. The read terminates 4 residues ahead of where the CDR3 ends, so the germline J gene completes it. The same CDR3 also results from other DNA sequences found in this sample. V and J are TRBV19 and TRBJ2-1; D possibly uses TRBD1 or TRBD2 (5 bases each). The germline V gene has CDR1 FNHDT and CDR2 SITEND (reference sequence). Deletions cut 3 bases from V and 1 base from J, with 5 bases between. The CDR3 has 13 amino acids. Partial CDR3 DNA: TGTGCCAGCAGTAGGGGGAACTATGCT. Translated: CASSRGNYA. The entire CDR3 reads CASSRGNYAEQFF.

This clone has more than one count but fewer than ten. Germline and genes: mouse. The read finishes 4 residues shy of the CDR3 end, and the germline J gene is used to complete it. The chain links TRBV13-2 to TRBJ2-5; no firm D call. The CDR3 is made up of 13 amino acids. Germline assignment: CDR1 NNHNN and CDR2 SYGAGS (reference sequence). V shed 3 bases and J shed 0 bases, with 5 bases lying between them. CDR3 sequence reads: CASGVGNQDTQYF. The sequenced CDR3 bases are TGTGCCAGCGGTGTGGGTAACCAAGAC.

Comments on this clone: Mouse gene names apply. The CDR3 end lies 4 residues beyond the end of the read and is filled in from the germline J gene. The chain has TRBV13-3 and TRBJ2-4; TRBD1 matches at 10 bases. V was pared by 5 bases and J by 3 bases, with 3 bases of the junction left unmatched. The CDR3 is made up of 14 amino acids. Germline lookup yields CDR1 NNHDY and CDR2 SYVADS. The sequenced part of the CDR3 DNA is TGTGCCAGCAGAGGACAGGGGGGCCAAAAC. Its translation: CASRGQGGQN. The entire CDR3 reads CASRGQGGQNTLYF.

For this clone: The genes are named according to mouse. The read ends 4 residues early relative to the CDR3; the germline J gene fills the gap. V gene TRBV16 combines with J gene TRBJ1-2, with TRBD1 matching 10 bases. Germline loops: CDR1 SGHSA, CDR2 FRNQAP. The CDR3 contains 13 residues. V shed 9 bases and J 3 bases; nucleotides not matched to a gene: 4. CDR3 DNA (partial): TGTGCAAGAGGGACAGGGGAGGACTCC. Its protein product is CARGTGEDS. The entire CDR3 reads CARGTGEDSDYTF.

The table lists this clone with a few counts. Here the gene names and germline are mouse. Partial CDR3 DNA: TGTGCCTGGAGTCTAGGACACGCAGAA. It translates to CAWSLGHAE. The whole CDR3 is CAWSLGHAETLYF. The J gene is TRBJ2-3, the V gene TRBV31; a possible D gene is TRBD1 (5 bases). The CDR3 goes on 4 residues after the read ends, and that part is filled in from the germline J gene. V shed 0 bases and J shed 3 bases, with 7 bases lying between them. The germline CDR1 and CDR2 sequences are GKSSPN and SITVG. The CDR3 extends over 13 amino acids.

Worth noting for this clone: A much larger clone lies one base from this, so it may be a read error. Genes here carry mouse names. The observed sequence ends 4 residues before the CDR3 terminus, with the missing tail filled in from the germline J gene. The rearrangement uses TRBV5 and TRBJ2-1; TRBD1 might be the D (6 bases). With 1 base removed from V and 3 bases from J, the gap between germline ends came to 7 bases. Germline CDR1 and CDR2: LGHNA and YNLKQL (reference sequence). This CDR3 comprises 14 residues. The DNA read from the CDR3 is TGTGCCAGCAGCCAAGCGGACAGCTATGCT. Translating gives CASSQADSYA. The whole CDR3 region reads CASSQADSYAEQFF.

This clone appeared a few times. Gene names are mouse gene names. The CDR3 goes on 4 residues after the read ends, and that part is filled in from the germline J gene. The V gene is TRBV29, the J gene TRBJ2-1; TRBD2 is a possible D gene (7 bases). This CDR3 comprises 14 residues. CDR1 is MSHET, CDR2 SYDVDS, per germline. The V end lost 2 bases, the J end lost 5 bases, and 10 bases lay between the germline ends. CDR3: CASSLGGLDAEQFF. The sequenced CDR3 bases are TGTGCTAGCAGTTTAGGGGGGCTGGATGCT.

Details on this clone: Gene names and germline match the mouse. The read terminates 4 residues ahead of where the CDR3 ends, so the germline J gene completes it. The chain joins TRBV13-1 to TRBJ2-5; D possibly corresponds to TRBD1 (5 bases). CDR3 length equals 14 residues. Germline CDR1 and CDR2: NSHNY and SYGAGN. Partial CDR3 DNA: TGTGCCAGCAGTGATGAGGGGATACCGGAC. Translating gives CASSDEGIPD. The full CDR3 protein is CASSDEGIPDTQYF.